This T cell receptor (beta chain) was sequenced for a study of blood T cell repertoires in COVID-19. Repertoires were generated with immunoSEQ multiplex PCR, while TCRdb's copy carries only in-frame clones and drops some. The table has around 230,000 clones, around 88% seen once. CDR3 length: 16 residues. The V gene's germline CDR1 is LNHDA and CDR2 SQIVND (reference sequence). Trimming took 4 bases from V and 3 from J; bases not matched to a gene: 8. The sequencing sample was made of peripheral blood. The rearrangement joins TRBV19 to TRBJ2-5, with 10 positions matching TRBD2. The receptor was derived from a woman aged 45 to 65 with acute or convalescent COVID-19. The CDR3 region is CASSTPGTSAKETQYF. CDR3 DNA sequence: TGTGCCAGTAGTACCCCAGGGACTAGCGCCAAAGAGACCCAGTACTTC.